These 21 T cell receptor beta chains were all obtained from the same sample, sequenced in a study of blood T cell repertoires in COVID-19. TCRdb keeps only in-frame clones here, not all; method: immunoSEQ multiplex PCR. The sample consists of some 310,000 clones, 85% to 90% of them appearing once. Sequenced material: peripheral blood. The receptors derive from a woman aged 30 to 39 with COVID-19, enrolled during active disease.

This clone was observed once. The chain uses TRBV18 and TRBJ2-6; 7 bases map to TRBD1. J lost 0 bases, V lost 3 bases, and 8 bases had no gene match. CDR3 length equals 18 residues. In germline, CDR1 is KGHSH, CDR2 LQKENI. CDR3: CASSPFTGVVSGANVLTF. The CDR3, as DNA: TGTGCCAGCTCACCCTTCACAGGGGTGGTCTCTGGGGCCAACGTCCTGACTTTC.

The V and J genes are TRBV23-1 and TRBJ2-7, with no clear D. TRBV23-1 is flagged as an ORF with uncertain function. Trimming pared 1 base from V and 4 bases from J, leaving 11 bases between. This CDR3 contains 14 residues. The CDR3 spells CASSQFPSGYEQYF. The DNA of the CDR3 is TGCGCCAGCAGTCAATTCCCGAGTGGTTACGAGCAGTACTTC.

The chain has TRBV19 and TRBJ1-5, with 11 nucleotides matching TRBD1. J gave up 2 bases and V 4 bases, and 13 bases lay outside the gene matches. The CDR3 totals 19 residues. Per germline, CDR1 LNHDA and CDR2 SQIVND (reference sequence). In DNA form, the CDR3 reads TGTGCCAGTAGTACTAAACCGGGACAGGGGGGTAAGGGCAATCAGCCCCAGCATTTT. As protein: CASSTKPGQGGKGNQPQHF.

The chain links TRBV27 to TRBJ2-1; 7 bases are shared with TRBD1. Germline loops: CDR1 MNHEY, CDR2 SMNVEV (reference sequence). The CDR3 is 15 amino acids. V shed 4 bases and J 3 bases; nucleotides not matched to a gene: 6. This CDR3 is CASSYTPGGYNEQFF. DNA of the CDR3: TGTGCCAGCAGTTACACCCCAGGGGGCTACAATGAGCAGTTCTTC.

The V gene is TRBV28, the J gene TRBJ2-7; possibly TRBD2 for D (6 bases). The CDR3 sequence is 15 residues long. Germline V gene sequence: CDR1 MDHEN, CDR2 SYDVKM. Trimming pared 5 bases from V and 1 base from J, leaving 15 bases between. As DNA, the CDR3 is TGTGCCAGCAGTGGCTCCGGGACTTCATCCTACGAGCAGTACTTC. Translating gives CASSGSGTSSYEQYF.

This chain connects TRBV28 to TRBJ1-2; possibly TRBD1 for D (6 bases). The length of the CDR3 is 16 residues. Germline V gene data show CDR1 as MDHEN and CDR2 as SYDVKM. The V gene lost 4 bases and the J gene lost 5 bases, with 20 bases spanning the gap. The CDR3 loop reads CASSSTRGIGGYGYTF. In DNA, the CDR3 is TGTGCCAGCAGTTCAACAAGGGGGATTGGGGGTTATGGCTACACCTTC.

The rearrangement uses TRBV28 and TRBJ2-7; 8 bases fit TRBD1. Germline CDR1 is MDHEN and CDR2 is SYDVKM. V shed 6 bases and J 7 bases; nucleotides not matched to a gene: 11. The CDR3 sequence is 14 residues long. In DNA form, the CDR3 reads TGTGCCAGCAGCCGCCCCGGACAGGGCTGGGAGCAGTACTTC. This codes for CASSRPGQGWEQYF.

The chain couples TRBV5-1 to TRBJ2-1; TRBD2 aligns across 12 bases. Germline CDR1 and CDR2: SGHRS and YFSETQ. Trimming cost V 7 bases and J 8 bases; bases outside gene matches: 7. The CDR3 extends over 14 amino acids. The CDR3, as DNA: TGCGCCAGCTGGGCCGGGACTAGCGGGTATGAGCAGTTCTTC. Translation: CASWAGTSGYEQFF.

The rearrangement uses TRBV28 and TRBJ1-1, with 7 bases that match TRBD1. The CDR3 has 14 amino acids. CDR1 is MDHEN, CDR2 SYDVKM, per germline. V was clipped by 6 bases and J by 1 base; unmatched bases: 5. CDR3: CASREGQPNTEAFF. As DNA, the CDR3 is TGTGCCAGCAGGGAGGGACAGCCGAACACTGAAGCTTTCTTT.

V is TRBV19 and J is TRBJ1-2; D ambiguous. The length of the CDR3 is 15 residues. The germline V gene has CDR1 LNHDA and CDR2 SQIVND (reference sequence). Trimming shortened V by 0 bases and J by 0 bases, and 8 bases separated the two germline ends. This chain's CDR3 is CASSIDSDANYGYTF. CDR3 sequence (DNA): TGTGCCAGTAGTATAGACAGCGACGCTAACTATGGCTACACCTTC.

The chain links TRBV6-5 to TRBJ1-1, with D tentatively TRBD1 (5 bases). Germline CDR1 reads MNHEY; CDR2 reads SVGAGI. Trimming shortened V by 6 bases and J by 2 bases, and 10 bases separated the two germline ends. The CDR3 is 13 residues long. The CDR3 sequence is CASSRQLNTEAFF. The CDR3 DNA follows: TGTGCCAGCAGCCGACAGCTTAACACTGAAGCTTTCTTT.

This chain uses TRBV6-2 or TRBV6-3 with TRBJ2-1; 7 bases fit TRBD2. The CDR3 contains 15 residues. Germline V gene data show CDR1 as MNHEY and CDR2 as SVGEGT. Trimming cost V 4 bases and J 3 bases; bases outside gene matches: 6. The CDR3 loop reads CASSSGTTDYNEQFF. CDR3 bases: TGTGCCAGCAGTTCCGGGACTACCGACTACAATGAGCAGTTCTTC.

The chain employs TRBV28 and TRBJ1-4; 8 bases fit TRBD1. In germline, CDR1 is MDHEN, CDR2 SYDVKM. The CDR3 runs to 13 residues. With 8 bases clipped from V and 8 bases from J, the junction kept 7 bases outside the gene matches. CDR3: CASLNRGDEKLFF. Written as DNA, the CDR3 is TGTGCCAGCTTGAACAGGGGGGACGAAAAACTGTTTTTT.

The chain couples TRBV6-5 to TRBJ2-3; possible D gene TRBD2, 5 bases. Germline V CDR1 and CDR2: MNHEY, SVGAGI. This CDR3 spans 15 amino acids. V was cut by 5 bases and J by 6 bases, with 18 bases left in between. This CDR3 reads CASSPTTAKMDTQYF. DNA for the CDR3: TGTGCCAGCAGTCCGACTACCGCCAAAATGGATACGCAGTATTTT.

J is TRBJ1-1 and V is TRBV12-3 or TRBV12-4; 8 positions match TRBD1. Losses at the gene ends were 6 bases for V and 4 bases for J; bases not matched to a gene: 4. CDR3 length: 13 residues. The CDR3 DNA sequence: TGTGCCAGCAGGAAGACAGGGGTCACTGAAGCTTTCTTT. Encoded protein: CASRKTGVTEAFF.

This clone was picked up one time. This rearrangement joins TRBV19 to TRBJ1-2; D remains unclear. CDR3 length: 17 amino acids. CDR1 is LNHDA and CDR2 is SQIVND in the germline V gene (reference sequence). The V gene lost 7 bases and the J gene lost 3 bases, with 24 bases spanning the gap. CDR3 bases: TGTGCCAGTAACCCCTGGGGTCCGGGGAATACAGACTATGGCTACACCTTC. It encodes CASNPWGPGNTDYGYTF.

This chain joins TRBV10-3 and TRBJ1-1; D is uncertain. CDR1 ENHRY and CDR2 SYGVKD come from the germline V gene. The V end lost 2 bases, the J end lost 0 bases, and 7 bases lay between the germline ends. The CDR3 sequence is 14 residues long. CDR3 protein: CAISEAGMNTEAFF. CDR3 DNA: TGTGCCATCAGTGAGGCCGGGATGAACACTGAAGCTTTCTTT.

The chain carries TRBV27 and TRBJ1-1; TRBD1 agrees at 7 bases. Trimming at V came to 5 bases and at J to 4 bases, leaving 13 bases not matched to a gene. Germline loops: CDR1 MNHEY, CDR2 SMNVEV (reference sequence). The CDR3 sequence is 16 residues long. The CDR3 loop reads CASSTTPDRAATEAFF. As DNA, the CDR3 is TGTGCCAGCAGTACAACTCCTGACAGGGCCGCCACTGAAGCTTTCTTT.

This chain connects TRBV29-1 to TRBJ1-1, with TRBD1 matching 10 bases. The CDR3 totals 13 residues. Losses at the gene ends were 8 bases for V and 3 bases for J; bases not matched to a gene: 6. Germline CDR1 is SQVTM and CDR2 is ANQGSEA. CDR3: CSLRTGGDTEAFF. CDR3 nucleotides: TGCAGCCTGCGGACAGGGGGAGACACTGAAGCTTTCTTT.

This rearrangement joins TRBV5-4 to TRBJ1-5; D may be TRBD1 (5 bases). The CDR3 consists of 15 residues. V lost 4 bases and J 1 base, leaving 12 bases between the germline ends. Germline V gives CDR1 SGHNT, CDR2 YYREEE (reference sequence). CDR3 nucleotides: TGTGCCAGCAGCAGATGGGGGGTGAGCAATCAGCCCCAGCATTTT. Its protein product is CASSRWGVSNQPQHF.

The J gene is TRBJ1-5, the V gene TRBV19; D not resolved. The V gene's germline CDR1 is LNHDA and CDR2 SQIVND (reference sequence). The CDR3 totals 13 residues. The V end lost 8 bases, the J end lost 7 bases, and 15 bases lay between the germline ends. CDR3 bases: TGTGCCAGTCGGTCGGCCGGGAGCCAGCCCCAGCATTTT. It yields the protein CASRSAGSQPQHF. Full variable domain (rest looked up from reference TRBV19 and TRBJ1-5): DGGITQSPKYLFRKEGQNVTLSCEQNLNHDAMYWYRQDPGQGLRLIYYSQIVNDFQKGDIAEGYSVSREKKESFPLTVTSAQKNPTAFYLCASRSAGSQPQHFGDGTRLSIL.